This record concerns one T cell receptor (beta chain) sequence. Its specificity is unknown. V lost 6 bases to trimming and J lost 8 bases, with 8 bases between them. The CDR3 contains 12 residues. Researchers reported that TCR beta cDNA libraries carried unique molecular identifiers. In TCRdb, the PCR reads were re-called with MiXCR into one record per CDR3 protein. Of approximately 440,000 distinct CDR3 sequences listed, approximately 45% are singletons. This record belongs to a study of post-analysis software for immune sequencing data. Broader study findings: Roughly 5 TRBV segments (TRBV5-6, TRBV5-1 and TRBV20-1 among them) occurred more frequently in patients than in controls.

This sequence originates from a girl aged 10 to 17 with multiple sclerosis. The sample consisted of blood. The chain carries TRBV12-3 or TRBV12-4 and TRBJ1-6, with D unclear. Written as DNA, the CDR3 is TGTGCCAGCAGAACCATCGATTCACCCCTCCACTTT. Protein: CASRTIDSPLHF.